One and the same sample provided the 25 T cell receptor beta chains below, sequenced in a study of blood T cell repertoires in COVID-19. Using immunoSEQ multiplex PCR, the repertoire was profiled, and TCRdb retains in-frame clones only, with some absent. The sample has just over 150,000 clones; 80% to 90% are singletons. The sequencing input was peripheral blood. The source of these receptors is a middle-aged woman with acute or convalescent COVID-19.

This clone was counted only a few times. The CDR3 reads CASSGTLTILSGNTIYF. The CDR3 DNA is TGTGCCAGTAGTGGGACACTTACAATTCTCTCTGGAAACACCATATATTTT. The V and J genes are TRBV19 and TRBJ1-3; D is possibly TRBD1 (6 bases). The CDR3 has 17 residues. V was pared by 5 bases and J by 0 bases, with 17 bases between. CDR1 LNHDA and CDR2 SQIVND come from the germline V gene (reference sequence).

V is TRBV11-2 and J is TRBJ2-7, with TRBD1 as a possible D gene (6 bases). The germline V gene encodes CDR1 SGHAT and CDR2 FQNNGV. This CDR3 has 18 residues. V lost 4 bases to trimming and J lost 0 bases, with 22 bases between them. As DNA, the CDR3 is TGTGCCAGCAGCTCCAGTCCTAGGGGGACGGTCACCTCCTACGAGCAGTACTTC. Translation: CASSSSPRGTVTSYEQYF.

This rearrangement joins TRBV9 to TRBJ2-5, with D uncertain. CDR3 size: 15 residues. The V gene lost 0 bases and the J gene lost 2 bases, with 11 bases spanning the gap. Looked up from germline, CDR1 is SGDLS and CDR2 is YYNGEE. In DNA, the CDR3 is TGTGCCAGCAGCGTAGTCTTGGCAGGACAAGAGACCCAGTACTTC. Amino acid sequence: CASSVVLAGQETQYF.

This rearrangement joins TRBV9 to TRBJ2-1, with 10 bases that match TRBD1. Germline CDR1 and CDR2: SGDLS and YYNGEE. J gave up 7 bases and V 3 bases, and 7 bases lay outside the gene matches. The CDR3 runs to 15 residues. The CDR3 protein is CASSAGQGHGNEQFF. CDR3 bases: TGTGCCAGCAGCGCGGGACAGGGGCATGGGAATGAGCAGTTCTTC.

The V call is TRBV27, the J call TRBJ2-7, with TRBD1 identical over 9 bases. Germline trimming cut 8 bases from V and 7 bases from J; bases unmatched to any gene: 9. This CDR3 has 13 amino acids. Germline V gene data show CDR1 as MNHEY and CDR2 as SMNVEV (reference sequence). Written as DNA, the CDR3 is TGTGCCAGCCACAGGGGGCCAGCTGGGGAGCAGTACTTC. It yields the protein CASHRGPAGEQYF.

On this clone: Relative to the germline gene, one junction end is altered; a read error may explain this. The J gene is TRBJ1-4, the V gene TRBV19; possible D gene TRBD1, 5 bases. Per germline, CDR1 LNHDA and CDR2 SQIVND (reference sequence). The length of the CDR3 is 11 residues. The CDR3 protein is CASTAPGHKAF. In DNA form, the CDR3 reads TGTGCCAGTACGGCACCAGGACACAAGGCTTTT.

This chain links TRBV5-1 with TRBJ2-5; maybe TRBD1 (6 bases). From germline, CDR1 is SGHRS and CDR2 YFSETQ. The CDR3 sequence is 14 residues long. Trimming took off 4 bases at V and 1 base at J, with 11 bases between the two ends. The CDR3 protein is CASSQDSPQETQYF. The CDR3 coding sequence is TGCGCCAGCAGCCAGGACAGCCCCCAAGAGACCCAGTACTTC.

V usage is TRBV7-9 and J usage is TRBJ1-2, with 12 bases lining up with TRBD1. The CDR3 contains 14 residues. V was clipped by 3 bases and J by 8 bases; unmatched bases: 4. Per germline, CDR1 SEHNR and CDR2 FQNEAQ (reference sequence). The DNA for the CDR3 is TGTGCCAGCAGCTTGGGACAGGGGGCAGGCGGCTACACCTTC. Translating gives CASSLGQGAGGYTF.

The gene calls are TRBV24-1 and TRBJ1-1; tentative D call: TRBD1 (6 bases). CDR3 length: 12 amino acids. The germline V and J ends were trimmed by 1 base and 11 bases, with 10 bases remaining between them. The germline V gene encodes CDR1 KGHDR and CDR2 SFDVKD. CDR3 region: CATSDFTGTAFF. For the CDR3, the DNA is TGTGCCACCAGTGATTTCACAGGGACGGCTTTCTTT.

V and J are TRBV4-1 and TRBJ1-2; D gene ambiguous. Germline CDR1 MGHRA, CDR2 YSYEKL. V shed 1 base and J shed 4 bases, with 16 bases lying between them. This CDR3 has 16 amino acids. DNA of the CDR3: TGCGCCAGCAGCCAAGGGGGAGTGAAATCCCCCTATGGCTACACCTTC. This sequence encodes CASSQGGVKSPYGYTF.

The V gene is TRBV4-1, the J gene TRBJ1-5, with 8 bases lining up with TRBD1. The CDR3 totals 16 residues. The germline V gene has CDR1 MGHRA and CDR2 YSYEKL. V trimming: 0 bases; J trimming: 6 bases; junction bases outside the gene matches: 7. The CDR3 sequence: CASSQDSDRGSQPQHF. CDR3 in DNA: TGCGCCAGCAGCCAAGACTCTGACAGGGGCAGTCAGCCCCAGCATTTT.

This clone occurred once. The chain couples TRBV10-2 to TRBJ1-4; tentatively, D is TRBD1 (6 bases). Trimming stripped 1 base from V and 6 bases from J, with 9 bases between. This CDR3 contains 14 residues. Germline CDR1 reads WSHSY; CDR2 reads SAAADI. The CDR3 loop reads CASSEWAGDEKLFF. CDR3 DNA sequence: TGCGCCAGCAGTGAGTGGGCAGGGGATGAAAAACTGTTTTTT.

The rearrangement links TRBV6-6 to TRBJ1-4; the match to TRBD1 covers 12 bases. Germline trimming cut 7 bases from V and 4 bases from J; bases unmatched to any gene: 4. CDR3 length: 15 residues. Germline V gene lookup returns CDR1 MNHNY and CDR2 SVGAGI (reference sequence). The CDR3 loop reads CASTGQGANNEKLFF. The CDR3 nucleotides are TGTGCCAGCACGGGACAGGGGGCGAATAATGAAAAACTGTTTTTT.

The chain combines TRBV30 with TRBJ2-4; 7 bases map to TRBD1. V shed 2 bases, J shed 7 bases, and the junction held 5 bases outside the gene matches. The germline V gene has CDR1 GTSNPN and CDR2 SVGIG (reference sequence). This CDR3 has 13 residues. The CDR3 region is CAWSPTGLNIQYF. The CDR3 region has the DNA TGTGCCTGGAGTCCGACAGGGTTGAACATTCAGTACTTC. Based on the CDR3 plus reference TRBV30 and TRBJ2-4, the full variable domain is SQTIHQWPATLVQPVGSPLSLECTVEGTSNPNLYWYRQAAGRGLQLLFYSVGIGQISSEVPQNLSASRPQDRQFILSSKKLLLSDSGFYLCAWSPTGLNIQYFGAGTRLSVL.

J is TRBJ2-5 and V is TRBV18; D is unresolved. The germline V gene has CDR1 KGHSH and CDR2 LQKENI. Trimming cost V 6 bases and J 2 bases, with 10 bases left between them. This CDR3 region has 13 residues. CDR3: CASSQTSQETQYF. CDR3 nucleotides: TGTGCCAGCTCTCAGACAAGTCAAGAGACCCAGTACTTC.

The genes are TRBV15 and TRBJ2-7; 9 bases line up with TRBD1. The CDR3 sequence is 17 residues long. The V gene's germline CDR1 is LNHNV and CDR2 YYDKDF (reference sequence). V lost 2 bases and J lost 3; bases outside the gene matches: 11. Here the CDR3 reads CATSRPSGTGPFYEQYF. CDR3 in DNA: TGTGCCACCAGCAGACCTTCCGGGACAGGGCCTTTCTACGAGCAGTACTTC.

The V call is TRBV5-1, the J call TRBJ2-6, with a possible D match to TRBD1 (7 bases). Between the trimmed V and J ends, which lost 1 base and 0 bases, there was a span of 20 bases. Germline CDR1 is SGHRS and CDR2 is YFSETQ. The CDR3 consists of 20 residues. The CDR3 protein is CASSLPRSTGRTSGANVLTF. CDR3 in DNA: TGCGCCAGCAGCTTGCCCCGATCGACAGGGAGGACCTCTGGGGCCAACGTCCTGACTTTC.

The chain combines TRBV30 with TRBJ2-7; 8 positions match TRBD1. Germline CDR1 GTSNPN, CDR2 SVGIG (reference sequence). CDR3 length: 14 amino acids. Trimming took 0 bases from V and 6 from J; bases not matched to a gene: 7. The CDR3 is CAWSVGQGWGEQYF. As DNA, the CDR3 is TGTGCCTGGAGTGTCGGACAGGGATGGGGCGAGCAGTACTTC.

The CDR3 sequence: CARSLGGSRGPNSPLHF. The DNA for the CDR3 is TGTGCCAGAAGCTTGGGAGGCTCCCGAGGGCCTAATTCACCCCTCCACTTT. The rearrangement joins TRBV5-3 to TRBJ1-6; D unclear. TRBV5-3 belongs to the ORF category, with a function that is uncertain. V shed 0 bases and J shed 6 bases, with 16 bases lying between them. CDR3 length: 17 residues.

This clone was observed once. The chain carries TRBV30 and TRBJ2-1, with unresolved D. The germline V gene has CDR1 GTSNPN and CDR2 SVGIG (reference sequence). The V gene lost 0 bases and the J gene lost 9 bases, with 6 bases spanning the gap. The CDR3 sequence is 11 residues long. CDR3 residues: CAWSVYLEQFF. The CDR3 region has the DNA TGTGCCTGGAGTGTTTATCTTGAGCAGTTCTTC.

The chain combines TRBV5-1 with TRBJ2-5; no reliable D call. V was trimmed by 1 base and J by 5 bases, leaving 9 bases between them. This CDR3 is 13 amino acids long. Germline assignment: CDR1 SGHRS and CDR2 YFSETQ. This chain's CDR3 is CASSLSVSETQYF. For the CDR3, the DNA is TGCGCCAGCAGCTTGTCAGTATCGGAGACCCAGTACTTC. Combining the CDR3 with reference TRBV5-1 and TRBJ2-5 gives the whole variable domain KAGVTQTPRYLIKTRGQQVTLSCSPISGHRSVSWYQQTPGQGLQFLFEYFSETQRNKGNFPGRFSGRQFSNSRSEMNVSTLELGDSALYLCASSLSVSETQYFGPGTRLLVL.

The chain has TRBV7-2 and TRBJ2-3, with TRBD1 identical over 9 bases. J was trimmed by 6 bases and V by 4 bases; bases with no gene match: 8. CDR1 is SGHTA and CDR2 is FQGNSA in the germline V gene. The CDR3 extends over 15 amino acids. The chain's CDR3 is CASSSGTGMRDTQYF. DNA of the CDR3: TGTGCCAGCAGCTCCGGGACAGGGATGCGGGATACGCAGTATTTT.

The J gene is TRBJ2-7, the V gene TRBV7-3, with 14 nucleotides matching TRBD2. The CDR3 covers 15 residues. The trim removed 4 bases at V and 3 bases at J, leaving 2 bases unmatched. The V gene's germline CDR1 is SGHTA and CDR2 FQGTGA. CDR3 sequence: CASSSGLAGDYEQYF. The CDR3 DNA is TGTGCCAGCAGCTCGGGACTAGCGGGGGACTACGAGCAGTACTTC. The variable domain in full, with the rest retrieved from reference TRBV7-3 and TRBJ2-7, is GAGVSQTPSNKVTEKGKYVELRCDPISGHTALYWYRQSLGQGPEFLIYFQGTGAADDSGLPNDRFFAVRPEGSVSTLKIQRTERGDSAVYLCASSSGLAGDYEQYFGPGTRLTVT.

This chain links TRBV19 with TRBJ2-1; maybe TRBD1 (5 bases). Germline-derived CDR1 and CDR2 are LNHDA and SQIVND (reference sequence). The CDR3 loop spans 15 amino acids. V lost 1 base and J lost 7, with 14 bases in between. The CDR3 protein is CASSIARVGLNEQFF. CDR3 DNA sequence: TGTGCCAGTAGTATAGCCAGGGTCGGTCTTAATGAGCAGTTCTTC. Full variable domain (outside the CDR3, taken from reference TRBV19 and TRBJ2-1): DGGITQSPKYLFRKEGQNVTLSCEQNLNHDAMYWYRQDPGQGLRLIYYSQIVNDFQKGDIAEGYSVSREKKESFPLTVTSAQKNPTAFYLCASSIARVGLNEQFFGPGTRLTVL.

This sequence joins TRBV6-5 and TRBJ1-5; 7 bases are shared with TRBD1. Germline V gene sequence: CDR1 MNHEY, CDR2 SVGAGI. CDR3 size: 14 residues. V shed 0 bases, J shed 6 bases, and the junction held 2 bases outside the gene matches. CDR3 DNA sequence: TGTGCCAGCAGTTACTCGACAGGGACTCAGCCCCAGCATTTT. Protein sequence: CASSYSTGTQPQHF.